The text below deals with one TCR beta chain. The antigen is undetermined. The data were taken from a study of regulatory T cells in long-lasting Graves disease. Whole-study findings and limits: Favored usage of TRBV28, TRBJ1-2 and TRBJ2-5 was recorded in persistent disease. Clonotypes that were public and shared totalled 2,500 to 3,000 in persistent patients versus around 970 in new patients.

Library construction for TCR beta used iRepertoire HTBI primers and Arm-PCR of CDR3 regions. From the multiplex PCR reads, TCRdb called clonotypes with MiXCR, one entry per CDR3 protein. Seen here are 400,000 to 500,000 distinct CDR3 sequences, less than 25% observed once, and the top ten hold around 13%. The length of the CDR3 is 15 residues. The V gene's germline CDR1 is LNHDA and CDR2 SQIVND (reference sequence). V lost 3 bases to trimming and J lost 6 bases; unmatched junction nucleotides: 9. Regarding time point: persistent/refractory GD, antithyroid drugs over 5 years with positive TRAb. Extracted RNA from PBMCs served as the source of the TCR library.

The receptor was derived from a female donor with Graves disease. This chain links TRBV19 with TRBJ2-7, with 9 bases identical to TRBD2. The input for sequencing was peripheral blood mononuclear cells (PBMCs), taken when the disease was refractory, from a patient treated with antithyroid drugs. The CDR3 nucleotides read TGTGCCAGTAGTATTTTAGCGGGAGTCAGGGGCGAGCAGTACTTC. It encodes CASSILAGVRGEQYF.